This T cell receptor beta chain was observed in a study of T cell responses to AZD1222 COVID-19 vaccine. The sample holds a few counts of this clone. No antigen is known for it. V was pared by 6 bases and J by 4 bases, with 15 bases between. This CDR3 is 14 amino acids long. Germline V lookup: CDR1 MDHEN, CDR2 SYDVKM. Clones were sequenced by immunoSEQ multiplex PCR, and TCRdb holds only the in-frame ones, with some missing. The data show over 100,000 clones, with approximately 91% seen just once and approximately 0.98% held by the top ten. Whole-study findings and limits: Donors were mostly white British, more females; clonal diversity possibly underestimated. Spike-specific TCR repertoires showed rising breadth and depth after two AZD1222 doses. The study sampled repertoires only after the peak T cell response.

The J gene is TRBJ1-2, the V gene TRBV28; D is possibly TRBD1 (5 bases). The sample in question was peripheral blood, obtained 28 days after the second AZD1222 dose. This clonotype originated in an adult who received the AZD1222 COVID-19 vaccine. The CDR3 loop is CASSRRTSSYGYTF. The CDR3 DNA is TGTGCCAGCAGCCGGAGGACATCATCCTATGGCTACACCTTC.